The 4 T cell receptor beta chains listed next were all sequenced from one sample in a study. Treg sorting used a CD4+CD25+CD127-/low gate. TCRdb passed the 5' RACE reads through MiXCR, listing each CDR3 protein once. This table has 35,000 to 50,000 distinct CDR3 sequences, about a fifth appearing once. Sequencing was performed on Tregs sorted from a lymph node. These receptors all come from a female donor with breast cancer.

V gene TRBV6-1 combines with J gene TRBJ2-1; 11 bases are shared with TRBD2. CDR3 length equals 15 residues. Per germline, CDR1 MNHNS and CDR2 SASEGT. V was pared by 6 bases and J by 9 bases, with 10 bases of the junction left unmatched. In DNA, the CDR3 is TGTGCCAGCAGCCAAAACCTAGCGGGAGGAAGTGAGCAGTTCTTC. This encodes CASSQNLAGGSEQFF.

V and J are TRBV30 and TRBJ2-1, with D perhaps matching TRBD2 (6 bases). Germline CDR1 reads GTSNPN; CDR2 reads SVGIG (reference sequence). This CDR3 is built from 14 residues. V gave up 0 bases and J gave up 10 bases, with 16 bases separating them. In nucleotides, the CDR3 is TGTGCCTGGAGTGTTGAGGACTCTGGGGGGGAGCAGTTCTTC. It codes for CAWSVEDSGGEQFF.

Only a few counts were recorded for this clonotype. V is TRBV20-1 and J is TRBJ1-1; tentatively, D is TRBD1 (5 bases). Deletions cut 6 bases from V and 3 bases from J, with 14 bases between. CDR3 length: 13 amino acids. The germline V gene has CDR1 DFQATT and CDR2 SNEGSKA (reference sequence). The CDR3 DNA reads as TGCAGTGCCGGGCGGGGGGAGGACACTGAAGCTTTCTTT. This codes for CSAGRGEDTEAFF.

This clonotype was seen a handful of times. V gene TRBV9 combines with J gene TRBJ2-2; D gene unclear. CDR3 length: 16 residues. Trimming removed 3 bases at V and 4 bases at J, with 16 bases between. The germline V gene encodes CDR1 SGDLS and CDR2 YYNGEE. The CDR3 nucleotides are TGTGCCAGCAGCGGCTTGGGATCTGTCGGCACCGGGGAGCTGTTTTTT. Protein: CASSGLGSVGTGELFF.